What follows are 9 T cell receptor beta chains derived from one specimen sequenced in a study of cytomegalovirus exposure and HLA in healthy donors. The study ran its PCR with 60 Vbeta and 13 Jbeta primers. Assay used: immunoSEQ multiplex PCR; TCRdb lists only in-frame clones, some missing. The sample consists of 180,000 or so clones, roughly 84% of them appearing once. Sequences were obtained from PBMCs. All receptors derive from a male donor in good health and CMV-seronegative.

V gene TRBV13 combines with J gene TRBJ1-1; tentatively, D is TRBD1 (5 bases). Germline assignment: CDR1 PRHDT and CDR2 FYEKMQ (reference sequence). This CDR3 region has 14 residues. V shed 8 bases and J shed 3 bases, with 16 bases lying between them. The CDR3 nucleotides read TGTGCCAGCTCCCTTTCAGGGCGGTACACTGAAGCTTTCTTT. This gives the protein CASSLSGRYTEAFF.

This chain links TRBV19 with TRBJ1-2; D perhaps matches TRBD1 (5 bases). CDR1 LNHDA and CDR2 SQIVND come from the germline V gene (reference sequence). V was shortened by 2 bases and J by 2 bases, with 12 bases between the two germline ends. This CDR3 comprises 15 residues. In DNA form, the CDR3 reads TGTGCCAGTAGTATAATGGGGACTCCAAACTATGGCTACACCTTC. Residues: CASSIMGTPNYGYTF.

This clone was seen just once. The chain joins TRBV10-3 to TRBJ1-2; perhaps TRBD1 as D (5 bases). CDR1 is ENHRY and CDR2 is SYGVKD in the germline V gene. The CDR3 runs to 14 residues. V was trimmed by 7 bases and J by 5 bases, leaving 17 bases between them. The CDR3 sequence: CAITGGPEGYGYTF. DNA for the CDR3: TGTGCCATCACCGGGGGTCCAGAGGGATATGGCTACACCTTC.

The chain uses TRBV4-2 and TRBJ2-7; 7 bases align to TRBD1. Germline V gene data show CDR1 as LGHNA and CDR2 as YNFKEQ. V shed 0 bases, J shed 2 bases, and the junction held 4 bases outside the gene matches. CDR3 size: 15 residues. CDR3 coding DNA: TGTGCCAGCAGCCAAGACCCGGACAGGACCTACGAGCAGTACTTC. It yields the protein CASSQDPDRTYEQYF.

CDR3 DNA sequence: TGTGCCAGCAGTCCATCAGGACTAGCGTTTTACGAGCAGTACTTC. Translation gives CASSPSGLAFYEQYF. The genes are TRBV28 and TRBJ2-7, with 9 positions matching TRBD2. The CDR3 has 15 residues. CDR1 is MDHEN and CDR2 is SYDVKM in the germline V gene. The trim removed 5 bases at V and 4 bases at J, leaving 9 bases unmatched.

The chain uses TRBV28 and TRBJ1-1; D gene ambiguous. Trimming shortened V by 3 bases and J by 5 bases, and 10 bases separated the two germline ends. There are 13 residues in the CDR3. CDR1 is MDHEN and CDR2 is SYDVKM in the germline V gene. The CDR3 nucleotides read TGTGCCAGCAGTTTTTCCGGGGAAACTGAAGCTTTCTTT. Protein product: CASSFSGETEAFF.

Comment on this clone: The sample carries other DNA sequences with the same CDR3. The V call is TRBV11-1, the J call TRBJ1-2; tentatively, D is TRBD1 (5 bases). The germline gives CDR1 SGHAT, CDR2 FQDESV (reference sequence). The CDR3 contains 13 residues. V dropped 6 bases and J dropped 4 bases, with 12 bases sitting between them. In nucleotides, the CDR3 is TGTGCCAGCAGGTCCGGGGGGACCTATGGCTACACCTTC. The encoded protein is CASRSGGTYGYTF. Complete variable domain (other parts from reference TRBV11-1 and TRBJ1-2): EAEVAQSPRYKITEKSQAVAFWCDPISGHATLYWYRQILGQGPELLVQFQDESVVDDSQLPKDRFSAERLKGVDSTLKIQPAELGDSAMYLCASRSGGTYGYTFGSGTRLTVV.

The chain is built from TRBV7-2 and TRBJ2-6; D is ambiguous. The germline V gene has CDR1 SGHTA and CDR2 FQGNSA. V lost 2 bases and J 0 bases, leaving 14 bases between the germline ends. The length of the CDR3 is 18 residues. In DNA, the CDR3 is TGTGCCAGCAGCTTACTGATACTTCCGATCTCTGGGGCCAACGTCCTGACTTTC. Its translation is CASSLLILPISGANVLTF.

This chain connects TRBV28 to TRBJ2-2; D might be TRBD1 (6 bases). This CDR3 is 14 amino acids long. V was trimmed by 6 bases and J by 4 bases, leaving 12 bases between them. CDR1 is MDHEN and CDR2 is SYDVKM in the germline V gene. The CDR3 sequence: CASRNRAGTGELFF. The CDR3 DNA is TGTGCCAGCAGAAACAGGGCCGGCACCGGGGAGCTGTTTTTT.